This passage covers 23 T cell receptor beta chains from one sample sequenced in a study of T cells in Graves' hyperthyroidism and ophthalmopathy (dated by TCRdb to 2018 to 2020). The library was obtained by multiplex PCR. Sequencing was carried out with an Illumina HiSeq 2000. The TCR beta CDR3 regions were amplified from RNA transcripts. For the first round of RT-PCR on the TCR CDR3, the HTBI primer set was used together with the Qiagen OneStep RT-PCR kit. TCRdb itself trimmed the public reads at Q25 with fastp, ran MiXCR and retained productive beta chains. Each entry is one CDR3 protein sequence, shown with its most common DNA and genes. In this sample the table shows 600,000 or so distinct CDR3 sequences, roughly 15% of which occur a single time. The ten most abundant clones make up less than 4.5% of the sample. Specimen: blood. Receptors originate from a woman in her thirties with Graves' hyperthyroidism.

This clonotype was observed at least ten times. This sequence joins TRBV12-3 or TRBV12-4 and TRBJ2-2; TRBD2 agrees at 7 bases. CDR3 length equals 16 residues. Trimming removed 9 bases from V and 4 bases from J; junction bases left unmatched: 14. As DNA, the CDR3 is TGTGCCAGTCAACCCCCGGGTAGCGGGCCCACCGGGGAGCTGTTTTTT. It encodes CASQPPGSGPTGELFF.

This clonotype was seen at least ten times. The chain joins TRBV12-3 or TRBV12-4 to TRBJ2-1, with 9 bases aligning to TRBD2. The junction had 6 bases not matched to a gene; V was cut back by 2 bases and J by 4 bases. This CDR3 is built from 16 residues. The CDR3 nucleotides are TGTGCCAGCAGTTTATCTTGGACTAGCGCGTACAATGAGCAGTTCTTC. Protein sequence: CASSLSWTSAYNEQFF.

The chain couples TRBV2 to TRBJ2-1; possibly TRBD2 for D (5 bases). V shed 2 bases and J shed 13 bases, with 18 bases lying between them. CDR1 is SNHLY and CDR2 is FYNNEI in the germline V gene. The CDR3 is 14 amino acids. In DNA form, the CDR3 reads TGTGCCAGCAGTGAAAAGAGGGCTAGATCTCTTCAGTTCTTC. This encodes CASSEKRARSLQFF.

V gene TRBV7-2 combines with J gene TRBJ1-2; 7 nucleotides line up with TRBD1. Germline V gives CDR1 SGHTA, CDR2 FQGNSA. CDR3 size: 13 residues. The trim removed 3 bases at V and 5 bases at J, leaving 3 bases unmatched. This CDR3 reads CASSFPGQYGYTF. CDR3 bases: TGTGCCAGCAGCTTCCCGGGACAGTATGGCTACACCTTC.

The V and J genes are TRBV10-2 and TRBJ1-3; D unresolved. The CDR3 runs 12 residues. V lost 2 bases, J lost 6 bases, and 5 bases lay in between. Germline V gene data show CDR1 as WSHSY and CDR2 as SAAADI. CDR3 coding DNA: TGCGCCAGCAGTGAGGCGATAAACACCATATATTTT. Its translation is CASSEAINTIYF.

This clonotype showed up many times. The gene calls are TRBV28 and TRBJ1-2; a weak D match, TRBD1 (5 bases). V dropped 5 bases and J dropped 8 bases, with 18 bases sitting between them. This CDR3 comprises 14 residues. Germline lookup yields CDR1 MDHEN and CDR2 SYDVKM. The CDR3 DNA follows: TGTGCCAGCAGTCGGGACGGCCCATCTGGAGGCTACACCTTC. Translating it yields CASSRDGPSGGYTF.

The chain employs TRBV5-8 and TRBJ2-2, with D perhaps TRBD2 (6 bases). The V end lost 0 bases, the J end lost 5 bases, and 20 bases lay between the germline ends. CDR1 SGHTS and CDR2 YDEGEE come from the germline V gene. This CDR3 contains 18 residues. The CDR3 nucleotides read TGTGCCAGCAGCTTGGCAGGTGGAGGGGACGTGTGGACCGGGGAGCTGTTTTTT. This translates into CASSLAGGGDVWTGELFF.

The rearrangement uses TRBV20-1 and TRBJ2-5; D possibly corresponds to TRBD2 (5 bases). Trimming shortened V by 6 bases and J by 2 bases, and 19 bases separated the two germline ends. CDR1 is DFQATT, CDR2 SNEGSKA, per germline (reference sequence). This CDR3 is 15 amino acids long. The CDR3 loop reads CSAQRDYMGQETQYF. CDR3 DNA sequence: TGCAGTGCCCAGAGGGATTACATGGGGCAAGAGACCCAGTACTTC.

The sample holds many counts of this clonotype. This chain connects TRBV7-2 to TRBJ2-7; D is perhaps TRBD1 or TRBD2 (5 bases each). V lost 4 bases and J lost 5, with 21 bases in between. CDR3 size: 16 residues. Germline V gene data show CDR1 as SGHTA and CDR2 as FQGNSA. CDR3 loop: CASSSPLWGRWHEQYF. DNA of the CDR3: TGTGCCAGCAGCTCCCCGCTTTGGGGGAGATGGCACGAGCAGTACTTC.

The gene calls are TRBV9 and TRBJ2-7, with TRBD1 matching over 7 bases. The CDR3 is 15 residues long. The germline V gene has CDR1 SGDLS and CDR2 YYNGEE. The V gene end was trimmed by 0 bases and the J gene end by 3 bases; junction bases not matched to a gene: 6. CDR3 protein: CASSVGSGGYYEQYF. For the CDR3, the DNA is TGTGCCAGCAGCGTAGGTTCAGGGGGATACTACGAGCAGTACTTC.

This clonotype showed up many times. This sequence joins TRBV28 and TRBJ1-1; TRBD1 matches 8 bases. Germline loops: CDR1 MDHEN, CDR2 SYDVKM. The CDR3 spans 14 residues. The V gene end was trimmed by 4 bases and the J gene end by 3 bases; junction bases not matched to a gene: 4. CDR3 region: CASSSTGVDTEAFF. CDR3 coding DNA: TGTGCCAGCAGTTCGACAGGGGTGGACACTGAAGCTTTCTTT.

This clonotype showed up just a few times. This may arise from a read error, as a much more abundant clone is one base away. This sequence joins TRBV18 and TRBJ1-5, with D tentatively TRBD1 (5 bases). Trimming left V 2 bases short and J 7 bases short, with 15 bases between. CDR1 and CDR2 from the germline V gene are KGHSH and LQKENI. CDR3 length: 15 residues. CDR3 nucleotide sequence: TGTGCCAGCTCACCATCAGGGCCACGAGGACAGCCCCAGCATTTT. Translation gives CASSPSGPRGQPQHF.

As DNA, the CDR3 is TGTGCCAGCCGGACGGGGGGGGCGCAACAGCCCCAGCATTTT. Translated: CASRTGGAQQPQHF. The rearrangement uses TRBV28 and TRBJ1-5; D possibly corresponds to TRBD1 (6 bases). Trimming took off 8 bases at V and 7 bases at J, with 18 bases between the two ends. This CDR3 is built from 14 residues. Germline CDR1 is MDHEN and CDR2 is SYDVKM.

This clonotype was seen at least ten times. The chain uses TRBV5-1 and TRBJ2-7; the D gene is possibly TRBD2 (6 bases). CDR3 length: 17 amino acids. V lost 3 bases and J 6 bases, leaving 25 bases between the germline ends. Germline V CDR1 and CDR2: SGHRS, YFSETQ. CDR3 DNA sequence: TGCGCCAGCAGCTACCAACCGGCACCCTCACTAGCTCGCGAGCAGTACTTC. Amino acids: CASSYQPAPSLAREQYF.

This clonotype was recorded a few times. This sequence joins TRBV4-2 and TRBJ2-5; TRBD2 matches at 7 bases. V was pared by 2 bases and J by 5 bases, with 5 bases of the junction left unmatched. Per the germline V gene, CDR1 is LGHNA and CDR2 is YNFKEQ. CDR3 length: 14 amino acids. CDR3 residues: CASSQSSGGETQYF. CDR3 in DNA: TGTGCCAGCAGCCAATCATCCGGGGGGGAGACCCAGTACTTC.

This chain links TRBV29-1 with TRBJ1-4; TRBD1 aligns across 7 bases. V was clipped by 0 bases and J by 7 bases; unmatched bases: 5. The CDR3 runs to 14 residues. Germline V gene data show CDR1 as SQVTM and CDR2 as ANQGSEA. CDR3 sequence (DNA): TGCAGCGTTGAAGATCCGACAGGGCGTGAAAAACTGTTTTTT. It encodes CSVEDPTGREKLFF.

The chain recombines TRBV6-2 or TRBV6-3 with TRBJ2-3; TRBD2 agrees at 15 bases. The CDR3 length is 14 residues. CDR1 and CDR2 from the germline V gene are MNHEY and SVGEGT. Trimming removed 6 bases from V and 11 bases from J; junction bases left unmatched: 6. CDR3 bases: TGTGCCAGCAGGGTCCCGGGACTAGCGGGAGGGCAGTATTTT. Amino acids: CASRVPGLAGGQYF.

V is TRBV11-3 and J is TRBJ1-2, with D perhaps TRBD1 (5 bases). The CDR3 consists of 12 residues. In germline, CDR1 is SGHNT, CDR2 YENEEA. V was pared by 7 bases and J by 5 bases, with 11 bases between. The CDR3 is CASIDSQYGYTF. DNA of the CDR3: TGTGCCAGCATCGACAGTCAGTATGGCTACACCTTC.

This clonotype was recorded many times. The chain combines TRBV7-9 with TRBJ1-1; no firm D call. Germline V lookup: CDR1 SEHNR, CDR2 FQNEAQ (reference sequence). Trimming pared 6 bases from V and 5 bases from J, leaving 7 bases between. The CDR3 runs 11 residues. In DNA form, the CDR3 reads TGTGCCAGCAGAACAGCGACTGAAGCTTTCTTT. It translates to CASRTATEAFF.

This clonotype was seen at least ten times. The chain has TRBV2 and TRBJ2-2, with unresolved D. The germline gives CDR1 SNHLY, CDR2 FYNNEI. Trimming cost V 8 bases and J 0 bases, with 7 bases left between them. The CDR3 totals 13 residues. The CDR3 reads CASFVANTGELFF. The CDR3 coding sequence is TGTGCCAGCTTCGTAGCGAACACCGGGGAGCTGTTTTTT.

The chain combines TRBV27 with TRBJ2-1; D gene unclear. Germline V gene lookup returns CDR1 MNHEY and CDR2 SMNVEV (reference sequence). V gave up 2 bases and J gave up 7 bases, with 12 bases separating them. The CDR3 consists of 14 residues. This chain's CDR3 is CASSLIGADNEQFF. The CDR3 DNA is TGTGCCAGCAGTTTAATCGGAGCTGATAATGAGCAGTTCTTC.

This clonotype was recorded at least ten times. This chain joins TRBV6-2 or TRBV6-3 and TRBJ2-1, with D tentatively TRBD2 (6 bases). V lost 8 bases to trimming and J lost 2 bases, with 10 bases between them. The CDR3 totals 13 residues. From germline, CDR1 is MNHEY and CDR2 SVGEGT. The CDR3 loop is CASRRAPYNEQFF. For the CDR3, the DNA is TGTGCCAGCCGGAGGGCCCCCTACAATGAGCAGTTCTTC.

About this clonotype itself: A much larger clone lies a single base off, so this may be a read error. The CDR3 region is CASSDGTEGADTQYF. The CDR3 DNA reads TGTGCCAGCAGTGACGGGACGGAAGGCGCAGATACGCAGTATTTT. The chain links TRBV12-3 or TRBV12-4 to TRBJ2-3; D could derive from TRBD1 or TRBD2 (5 bases each). The CDR3 runs 15 residues. Trimming shortened V by 5 bases and J by 4 bases, and 16 bases separated the two germline ends.